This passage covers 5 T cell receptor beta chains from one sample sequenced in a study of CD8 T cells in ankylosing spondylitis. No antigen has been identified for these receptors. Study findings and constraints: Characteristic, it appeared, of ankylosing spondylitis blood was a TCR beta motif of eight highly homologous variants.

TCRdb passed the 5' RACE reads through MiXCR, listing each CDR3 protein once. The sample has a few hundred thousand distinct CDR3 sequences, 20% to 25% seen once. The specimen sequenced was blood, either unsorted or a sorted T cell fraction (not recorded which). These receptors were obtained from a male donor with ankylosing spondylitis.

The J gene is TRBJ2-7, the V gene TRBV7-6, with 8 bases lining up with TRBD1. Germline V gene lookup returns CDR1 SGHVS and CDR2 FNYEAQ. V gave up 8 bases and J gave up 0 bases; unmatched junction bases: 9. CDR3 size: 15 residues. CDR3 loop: CASLGSGQVSYEQYF. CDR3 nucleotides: TGTGCCAGCCTCGGGTCGGGACAGGTCTCCTACGAGCAGTACTTC.

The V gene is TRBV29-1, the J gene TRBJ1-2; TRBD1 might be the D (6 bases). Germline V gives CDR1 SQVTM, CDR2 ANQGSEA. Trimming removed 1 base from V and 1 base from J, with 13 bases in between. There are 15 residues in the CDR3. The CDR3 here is CSVEVRGGSNYGYTF. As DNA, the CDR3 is TGCAGCGTTGAAGTTAGGGGGGGCAGTAACTATGGCTACACCTTC.

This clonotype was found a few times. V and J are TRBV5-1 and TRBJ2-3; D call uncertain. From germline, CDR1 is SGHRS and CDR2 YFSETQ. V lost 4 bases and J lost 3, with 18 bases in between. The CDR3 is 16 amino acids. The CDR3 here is CASSPAAGRLTDTQYF. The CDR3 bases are TGCGCCAGCAGCCCGGCAGCAGGCCGTTTAACAGATACGCAGTATTTT.

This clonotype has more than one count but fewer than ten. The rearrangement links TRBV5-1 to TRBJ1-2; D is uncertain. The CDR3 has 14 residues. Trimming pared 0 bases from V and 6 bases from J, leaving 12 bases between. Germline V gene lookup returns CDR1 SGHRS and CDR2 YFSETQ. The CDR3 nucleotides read TGCGCCAGCAGCTTGGTATCGGCACGTCATGGCTACACCTTC. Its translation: CASSLVSARHGYTF.

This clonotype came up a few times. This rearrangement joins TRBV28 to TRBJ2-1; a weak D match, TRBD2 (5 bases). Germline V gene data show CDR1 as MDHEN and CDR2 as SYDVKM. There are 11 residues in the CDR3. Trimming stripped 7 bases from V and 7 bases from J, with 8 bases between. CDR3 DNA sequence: TGTGCCAGCACAAGCGGAAATGAGCAGTTCTTC. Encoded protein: CASTSGNEQFF.